This is a list of T cell receptor beta chains from one sample in a study of T-cell memory formation after mild COVID-19. From the 5' RACE reads, TCRdb called clonotypes with MiXCR, one entry per CDR3 protein. The sample shows hundreds of thousands of distinct CDR3 sequences, around 15% of them seen only once. The sample consisted of PBMCs or a T cell subset sorted from them (not recorded which). The receptors originated from an adult woman who had mild COVID-19 (a few samples of this study predate the infection). Cell type and time point are not known. CDR3s leave out the opening cysteine and the closing phenylalanine or tryptophan.

V gene	J gene	CDR3 protein
TRBV5-4	TRBJ1-2	ASSLGRDRAGYT
TRBV4-1	TRBJ2-1	ASSREGGIAANEQF
TRBV7-2	TRBJ2-7	ASSTRQATYEQY
TRBV5-1	TRBJ2-3	ASSLAGQGLDTQY
TRBV7-6	TRBJ2-2	ASSLALTVGSTGELF
TRBV19	TRBJ2-7	ASSIGQASSYEQY
TRBV27	TRBJ1-1	ASSFRGGGTEAF
TRBV24-1	TRBJ2-2	ATMGQGIAGELF
TRBV12-3/TRBV12-4	TRBJ2-7	APIGVRSYEQY
TRBV29-1	TRBJ1-2	SVEDPDRTTLDGYT
TRBV14	TRBJ2-7	ASSPTRTGHEQY
TRBV13	TRBJ1-1	ASSPDTGNPNTEAF
TRBV12-3/TRBV12-4	TRBJ2-7	ASSLALGLAGGNEQY
TRBV11-2	TRBJ1-6	ASSRLEPVGSPLH
TRBV5-1	TRBJ1-1	ASSPTLRRLNTEAF
TRBV5-5	TRBJ2-7	ASSWGGQGLYEQY
TRBV29-1	TRBJ2-1	SVESALISSYNEQF
TRBV18	TRBJ2-7	ASSQSHRAYEQY
TRBV29-1	TRBJ2-5	SVETARNQETQY
TRBV15	TRBJ2-1	ATSRARLADNEQF
TRBV6-5	TRBJ1-2	ASSPSWGQTNYGYT
TRBV6-2/TRBV6-3	TRBJ2-5	ASSYRRSGQETQY
TRBV6-5	TRBJ1-1	ASSYSPTGNTEAF
TRBV4-1	TRBJ2-5	ASSQKDFQETQY
TRBV7-2	TRBJ1-2	ASSARQGAGGYT
TRBV9	TRBJ1-1	ASSAGQGMMKYTEAF
TRBV29-1	TRBJ1-1	SVERENTEAF